This T cell receptor beta chain is from a study of CD8+ T cells in alopecia areata. Study details: The SALT score measured affected scalp surface percentage in treated patients.

Study conclusions and caveats: Lesional scalp exceeded normal scalp in clonality, especially in alopecia totalis/universalis.

This clone was recorded a few times. Its antigen is not identified. Treatment specified: oral pan-JAK inhibitor, 5-10 mg twice daily. Patients with alopecia areata provided lesional scalp punch biopsies as well as peripheral blood. V was pared by 0 bases and J by 8 bases, with 10 bases between. This CDR3 has 13 residues. Extracted RNA was reverse transcribed, and the resulting cDNA served as sequencing template. Using immunoSEQ multiplex PCR, the repertoire was profiled, and TCRdb retains in-frame clones only, with some absent. This table holds about 160,000 clones, around three fifths found once. The receptor was isolated from a human donor with alopecia areata. Sequencing was performed on CD4+ T cells sorted from blood, taken at week 24, from a patient treated with tofacitinib. V is TRBV23-1 and J is TRBJ1-2; no clear D gene. TRBV23-1 is an open reading frame, and its role is uncertain. The CDR3 sequence: CASSQSVQRGYTF. For the CDR3, the DNA is TGCGCCAGCAGTCAATCGGTGCAAAGGGGCTACACCTTC.